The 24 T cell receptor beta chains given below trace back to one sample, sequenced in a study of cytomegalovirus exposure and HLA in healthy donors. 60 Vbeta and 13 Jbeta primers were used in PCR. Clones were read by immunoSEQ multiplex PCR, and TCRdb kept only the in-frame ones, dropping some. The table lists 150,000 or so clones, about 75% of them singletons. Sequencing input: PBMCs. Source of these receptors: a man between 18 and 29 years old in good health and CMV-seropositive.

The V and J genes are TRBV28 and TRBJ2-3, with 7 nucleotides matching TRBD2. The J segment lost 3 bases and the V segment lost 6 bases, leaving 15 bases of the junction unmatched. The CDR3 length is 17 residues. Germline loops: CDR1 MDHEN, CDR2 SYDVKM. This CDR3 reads CASSSHWRERRTDTQYF. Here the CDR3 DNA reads TGTGCCAGCAGCTCCCACTGGCGGGAGAGAAGGACAGATACGCAGTATTTT. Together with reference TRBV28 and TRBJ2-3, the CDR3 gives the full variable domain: DVKVTQSSRYLVKRTGEKVFLECVQDMDHENMFWYRQDPGLGLRLIYFSYDVKMKEKGDIPEGYSVSREKKERFSLILESASTNQTSMYLCASSSHWRERRTDTQYFGPGTRLTVL.

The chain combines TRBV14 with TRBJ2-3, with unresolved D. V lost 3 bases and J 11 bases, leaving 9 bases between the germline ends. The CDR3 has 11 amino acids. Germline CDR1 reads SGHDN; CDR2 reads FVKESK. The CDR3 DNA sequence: TGTGCCAGCAGCCATGGATACAGGCAGTATTTT. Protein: CASSHGYRQYF.

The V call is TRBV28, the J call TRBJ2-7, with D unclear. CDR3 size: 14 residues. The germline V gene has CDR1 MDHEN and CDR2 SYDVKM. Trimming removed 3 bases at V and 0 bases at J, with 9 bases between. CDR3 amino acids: CASSFDLVSYEQYF. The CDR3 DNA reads TGTGCCAGCAGTTTTGATCTAGTCTCCTACGAGCAGTACTTC.

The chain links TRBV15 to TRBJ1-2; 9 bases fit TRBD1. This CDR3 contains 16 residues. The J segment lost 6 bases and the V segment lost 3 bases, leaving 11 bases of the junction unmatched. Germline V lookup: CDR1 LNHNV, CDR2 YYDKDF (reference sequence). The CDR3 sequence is CATSSDPGTGRDGYTF. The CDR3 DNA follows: TGTGCCACCAGCAGTGACCCCGGGACAGGGAGGGATGGCTACACCTTC. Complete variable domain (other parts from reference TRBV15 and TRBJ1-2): DAMVIQNPRYQVTQFGKPVTLSCSQTLNHNVMYWYQQKSSQAPKLLFHYYDKDFNNEADTPDNFQSRRPNTSFCFLDIRSPGLGDTAMYLCATSSDPGTGRDGYTFGSGTRLTVV.

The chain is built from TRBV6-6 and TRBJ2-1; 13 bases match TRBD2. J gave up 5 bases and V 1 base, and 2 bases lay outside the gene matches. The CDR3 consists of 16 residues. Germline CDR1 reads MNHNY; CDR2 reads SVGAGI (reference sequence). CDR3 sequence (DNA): TGTGCCAGCAGTTACTTCGGGACTAGCGGGGACAATGAGCAGTTCTTC. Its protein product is CASSYFGTSGDNEQFF.

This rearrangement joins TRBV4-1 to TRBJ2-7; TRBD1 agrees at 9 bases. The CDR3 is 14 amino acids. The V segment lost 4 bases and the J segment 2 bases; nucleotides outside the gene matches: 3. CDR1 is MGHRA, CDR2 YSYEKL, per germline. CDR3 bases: TGCGCCAGCAGCCCTAGACAGGGGGCCTACGAGCAGTACTTC. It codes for CASSPRQGAYEQYF.

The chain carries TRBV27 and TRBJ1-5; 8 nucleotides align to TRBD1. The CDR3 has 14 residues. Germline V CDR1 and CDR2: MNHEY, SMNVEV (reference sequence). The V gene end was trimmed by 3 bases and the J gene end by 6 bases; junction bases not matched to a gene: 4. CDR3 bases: TGTGCCAGCAGTTTGGGCAGGGGGCGTCAGCCCCAGCATTTT. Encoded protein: CASSLGRGRQPQHF.

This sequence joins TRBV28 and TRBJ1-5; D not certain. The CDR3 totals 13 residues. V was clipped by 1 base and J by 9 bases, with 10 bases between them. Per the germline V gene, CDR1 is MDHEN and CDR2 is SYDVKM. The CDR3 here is CASSLFGRPPQHF. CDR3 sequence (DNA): TGTGCCAGCAGTTTATTCGGCAGGCCGCCCCAGCATTTT.

CDR3 sequence reads: CAIGGADNSPLHF. The CDR3 region has the DNA TGTGCCATCGGAGGGGCCGATAATTCACCCCTCCACTTT. J is TRBJ1-6 and V is TRBV10-3, with TRBD1 as a possible D gene (5 bases). The CDR3 runs 13 residues. The germline V gene encodes CDR1 ENHRY and CDR2 SYGVKD. The germline V and J ends were trimmed by 8 bases and 5 bases, with 10 bases remaining between them.

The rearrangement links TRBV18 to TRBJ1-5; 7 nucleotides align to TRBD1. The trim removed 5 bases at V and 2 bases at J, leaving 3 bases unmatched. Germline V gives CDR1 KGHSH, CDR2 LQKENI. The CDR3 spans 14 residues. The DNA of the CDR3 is TGTGCCAGCTCATCCGGGACAGGCAATCAGCCCCAGCATTTT. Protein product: CASSSGTGNQPQHF.

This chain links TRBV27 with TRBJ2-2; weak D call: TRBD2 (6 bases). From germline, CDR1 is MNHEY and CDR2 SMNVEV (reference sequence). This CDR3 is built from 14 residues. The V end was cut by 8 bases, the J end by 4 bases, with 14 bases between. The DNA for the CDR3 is TGTGCCAGCGGGAGGACAACCTTCACCGGGGAGCTGTTTTTT. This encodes CASGRTTFTGELFF.

DNA of the CDR3: TGCGCCAGCAGCTTCGGCCAGGGTAGCACTGAAGCTTTCTTT. This gives the protein CASSFGQGSTEAFF. The chain recombines TRBV5-1 with TRBJ1-1; perhaps TRBD1 as D (5 bases). The germline CDR1 and CDR2 sequences are SGHRS and YFSETQ. Trimming cost V 2 bases and J 4 bases, with 12 bases left between them. This CDR3 has 14 amino acids.

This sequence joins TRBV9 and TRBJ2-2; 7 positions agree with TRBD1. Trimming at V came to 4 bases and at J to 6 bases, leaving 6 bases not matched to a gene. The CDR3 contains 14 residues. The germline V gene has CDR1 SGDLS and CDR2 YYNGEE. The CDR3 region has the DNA TGTGCCAGCAGCTCGGGCGACAGGGCCGGGGAGCTGTTTTTT. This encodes CASSSGDRAGELFF.

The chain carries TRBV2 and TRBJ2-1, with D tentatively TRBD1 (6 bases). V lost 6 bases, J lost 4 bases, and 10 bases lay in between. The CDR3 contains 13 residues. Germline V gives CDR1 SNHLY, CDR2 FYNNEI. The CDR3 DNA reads TGTGCCAGCAGCGTGGACAGATACAATGAGCAGTTCTTC. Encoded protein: CASSVDRYNEQFF.

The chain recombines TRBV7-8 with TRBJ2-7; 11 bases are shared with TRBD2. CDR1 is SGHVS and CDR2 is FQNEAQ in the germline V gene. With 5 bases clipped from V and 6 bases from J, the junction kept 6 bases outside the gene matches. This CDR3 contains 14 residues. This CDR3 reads CASSPTSGSFEQYF. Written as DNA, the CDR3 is TGTGCCAGCAGCCCTACTAGCGGGAGCTTCGAGCAGTACTTC.

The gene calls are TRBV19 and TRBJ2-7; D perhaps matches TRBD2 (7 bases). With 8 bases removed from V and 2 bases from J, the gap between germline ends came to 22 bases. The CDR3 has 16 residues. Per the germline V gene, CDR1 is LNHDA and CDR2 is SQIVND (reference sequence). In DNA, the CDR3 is TGTGCCAGTCATCCGTCGTGGGGGGGGGCACCCTACGAGCAGTACTTC. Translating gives CASHPSWGGAPYEQYF.

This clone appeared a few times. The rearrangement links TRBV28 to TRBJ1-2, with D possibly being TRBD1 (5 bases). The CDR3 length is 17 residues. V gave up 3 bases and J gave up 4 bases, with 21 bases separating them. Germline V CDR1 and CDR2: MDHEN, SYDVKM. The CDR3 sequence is CASSFTLWPREGYGYTF. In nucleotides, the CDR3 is TGTGCCAGCAGTTTTACTCTATGGCCCAGGGAGGGCTATGGCTACACCTTC.

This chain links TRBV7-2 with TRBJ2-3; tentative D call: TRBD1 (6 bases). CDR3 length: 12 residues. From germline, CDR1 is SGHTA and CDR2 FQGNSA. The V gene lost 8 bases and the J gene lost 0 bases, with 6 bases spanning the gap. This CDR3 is CASGQSTDTQYF. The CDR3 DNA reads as TGTGCCAGCGGACAGAGCACAGATACGCAGTATTTT.

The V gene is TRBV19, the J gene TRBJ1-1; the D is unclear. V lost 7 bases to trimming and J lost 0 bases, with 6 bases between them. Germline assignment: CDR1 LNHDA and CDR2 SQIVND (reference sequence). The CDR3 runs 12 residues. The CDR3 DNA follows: TGTGCCAGTACGCGGATGAACACTGAAGCTTTCTTT. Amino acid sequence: CASTRMNTEAFF. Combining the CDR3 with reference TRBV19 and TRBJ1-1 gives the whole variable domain DGGITQSPKYLFRKEGQNVTLSCEQNLNHDAMYWYRQDPGQGLRLIYYSQIVNDFQKGDIAEGYSVSREKKESFPLTVTSAQKNPTAFYLCASTRMNTEAFFGQGTRLTVV.

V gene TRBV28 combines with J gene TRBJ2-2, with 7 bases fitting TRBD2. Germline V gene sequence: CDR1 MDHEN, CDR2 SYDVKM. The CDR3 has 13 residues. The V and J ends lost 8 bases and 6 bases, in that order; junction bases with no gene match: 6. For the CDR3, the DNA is TGTGCCAGCGATACTAGCGAGCCCGGGGAGCTGTTTTTT. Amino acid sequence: CASDTSEPGELFF. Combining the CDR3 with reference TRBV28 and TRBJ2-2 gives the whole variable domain DVKVTQSSRYLVKRTGEKVFLECVQDMDHENMFWYRQDPGLGLRLIYFSYDVKMKEKGDIPEGYSVSREKKERFSLILESASTNQTSMYLCASDTSEPGELFFGEGSRLTVL.

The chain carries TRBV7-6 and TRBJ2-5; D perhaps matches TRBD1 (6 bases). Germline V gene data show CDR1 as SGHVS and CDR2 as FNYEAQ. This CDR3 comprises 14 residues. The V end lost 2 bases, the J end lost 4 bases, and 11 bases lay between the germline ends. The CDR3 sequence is CASSLPGVIETQYF. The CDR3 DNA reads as TGTGCCAGCAGCTTACCAGGGGTTATAGAGACCCAGTACTTC.

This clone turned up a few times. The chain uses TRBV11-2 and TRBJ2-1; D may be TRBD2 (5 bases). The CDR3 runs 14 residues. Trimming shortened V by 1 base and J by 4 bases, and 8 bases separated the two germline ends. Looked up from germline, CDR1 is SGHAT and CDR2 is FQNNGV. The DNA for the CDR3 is TGTGCCAGCAGCTTAGTTCGAGGGTACAATGAGCAGTTCTTC. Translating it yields CASSLVRGYNEQFF.

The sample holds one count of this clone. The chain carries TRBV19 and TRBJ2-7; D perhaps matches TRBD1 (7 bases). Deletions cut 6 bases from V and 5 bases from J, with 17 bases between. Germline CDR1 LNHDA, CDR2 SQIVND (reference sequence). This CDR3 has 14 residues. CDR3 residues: CASRLAGTANEQYF. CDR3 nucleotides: TGTGCCAGTAGACTAGCCGGGACAGCCAACGAGCAGTACTTC. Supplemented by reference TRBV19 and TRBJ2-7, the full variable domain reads DGGITQSPKYLFRKEGQNVTLSCEQNLNHDAMYWYRQDPGQGLRLIYYSQIVNDFQKGDIAEGYSVSREKKESFPLTVTSAQKNPTAFYLCASRLAGTANEQYFGPGTRLTVT.

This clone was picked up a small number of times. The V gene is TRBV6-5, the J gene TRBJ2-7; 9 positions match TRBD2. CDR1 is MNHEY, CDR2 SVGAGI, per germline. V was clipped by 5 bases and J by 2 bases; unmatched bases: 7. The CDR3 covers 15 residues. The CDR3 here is CASSPGLAQTYEQYF. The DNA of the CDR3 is TGTGCCAGCAGTCCCGGACTAGCGCAGACCTACGAGCAGTACTTC.